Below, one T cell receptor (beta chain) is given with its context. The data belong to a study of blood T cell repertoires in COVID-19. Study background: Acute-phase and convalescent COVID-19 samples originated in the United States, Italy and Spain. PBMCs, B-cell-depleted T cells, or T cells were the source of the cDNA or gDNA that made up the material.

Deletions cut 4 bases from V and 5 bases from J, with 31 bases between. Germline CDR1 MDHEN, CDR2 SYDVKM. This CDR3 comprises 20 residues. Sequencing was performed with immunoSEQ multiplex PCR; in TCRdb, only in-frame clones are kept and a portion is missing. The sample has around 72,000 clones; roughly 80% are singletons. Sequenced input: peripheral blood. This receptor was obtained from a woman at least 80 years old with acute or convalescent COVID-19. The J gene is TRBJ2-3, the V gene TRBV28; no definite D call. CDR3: CASSSTSPPRLGDGRDTQYF. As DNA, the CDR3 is TGTGCCAGCAGTTCCACATCCCCCCCAAGACTCGGCGACGGTCGAGATACGCAGTATTTT.